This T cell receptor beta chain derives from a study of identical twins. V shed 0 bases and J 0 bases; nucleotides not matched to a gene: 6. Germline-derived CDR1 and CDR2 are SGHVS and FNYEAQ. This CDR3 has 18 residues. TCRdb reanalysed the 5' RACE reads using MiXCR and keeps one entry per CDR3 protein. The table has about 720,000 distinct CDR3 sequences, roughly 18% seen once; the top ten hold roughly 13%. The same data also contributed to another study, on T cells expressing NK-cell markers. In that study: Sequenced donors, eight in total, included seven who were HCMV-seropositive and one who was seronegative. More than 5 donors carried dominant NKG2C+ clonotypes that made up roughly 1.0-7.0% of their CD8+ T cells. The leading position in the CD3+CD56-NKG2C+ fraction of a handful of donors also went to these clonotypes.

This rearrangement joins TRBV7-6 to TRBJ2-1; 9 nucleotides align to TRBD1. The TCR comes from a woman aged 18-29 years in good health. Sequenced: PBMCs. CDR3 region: CASSLAGQGYLSYNEQFF. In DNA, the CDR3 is TGTGCCAGCAGCTTAGCGGGACAGGGATACCTCTCCTACAATGAGCAGTTCTTC.